The rows below give T cell receptor beta chains drawn from one sample of a study of T cell repertoires in cytomegalovirus infection. From the reads, TCRdb called clonotypes with MiXCR, one entry per CDR3 protein. The sample includes fewer than 550,000 distinct CDR3 sequences, more than 15% of them seen just once. The sample taken for sequencing was CD8+ T cells from PBMCs. Receptors originate from a human donor in good health (CMV status not recorded). Some clones in this sample may be carry-over from other donors' samples. Both conserved end residues are part of each CDR3. Fields, in order: D gene, J gene, V gene, clone size, CDR3 protein, CDR3 DNA. The D gene is left open where the match is weak. The size of a clone is reported for some rows only, either as once, few or many, or as a class for expanded clones.

>TRBD1|TRBJ2-5|TRBV11-2|-
CASSQVDRGPETQYF
TGTGCCAGCAGCCAGGTGGACAGGGGGCCGGAGACCCAGTACTTC
>-|TRBJ2-1|TRBV9|-
CASRRNNEQFF
TGTGCCAGCAGGCGGAACAATGAGCAGTTCTTC
>TRBD2|TRBJ2-1|TRBV27|few
CASSILNTRAGGPGEQFF
TGTGCCAGCAGCATCCTTAACACAAGGGCGGGAGGGCCGGGTGAGCAGTTCTTC
>TRBD2|TRBJ2-1|TRBV11-2|-
CASSPLSASGRAYNEQFF
TGTGCCAGCAGCCCCCTATCGGCTAGCGGGAGGGCCTACAATGAGCAGTTCTTC
>-|TRBJ2-2|TRBV19|many
CASSPRLENTGELFF
TGTGCCAGTAGTCCCCGACTAGAAAACACCGGGGAGCTGTTTTTT
>-|TRBJ2-6|TRBV7-8|many
CASSLGVSGANVLTF
TGTGCCAGCAGCTTAGGGGTCTCTGGGGCCAACGTCCTGACTTTC
>TRBD1|TRBJ2-7|TRBV12-5|few
CASGHGTAYEQYF
TGTGCTAGTGGTCATGGGACAGCCTACGAGCAGTACTTC
>TRBD2|TRBJ2-3|TRBV7-7|-
CASSLGSGRADTQYF
TGTGCCAGCAGCTTAGGTTCTGGGAGGGCAGATACGCAGTATTTT
>TRBD1|TRBJ2-7|TRBV15|-
CATSRDKGGDRRQYF
TGTGCCACCAGCAGAGATAAGGGCGGGGACAGGAGACAGTACTTC
>TRBD2|TRBJ2-7|TRBV7-3|many
CASSIGGGSYEQYF
TGTGCCAGCAGCATCGGGGGGGGTTCCTACGAGCAGTACTTC
>-|TRBJ2-5|TRBV3-1|few
CASSSVKQQETQYF
TGTGCCAGCAGCTCCGTCAAACAACAAGAGACCCAGTACTTC
>TRBD2|TRBJ2-7|TRBV7-9|many
CASSTRGGSIHEQYF
TGTGCCAGCAGCACCCGCGGCGGGAGTATCCACGAGCAGTACTTC
>-|TRBJ1-5|TRBV6-2/TRBV6-3|few
CASSYGVSGRGHF
TGTGCCAGCAGTTACGGCGTGTCAGGTAGAGGGCATTTT
>-|TRBJ2-5|TRBV15|few
CATSTGPQETQYF
TGTGCCACCAGTACCGGACCCCAGGAGACCCAGTACTTC
>-|TRBJ1-1|TRBV7-9|-
CASSFPGTHTEAFF
TGTGCCAGCAGCTTTCCCGGGACACACACTGAAGCTTTCTTT
>-|TRBJ2-7|TRBV19|-
CASSIRDYEQYF
TGTGCCAGTAGTATCCGGGACTACGAGCAGTACTTC
>-|TRBJ2-5|TRBV5-1|few
CASSLKGFGETQYF
TGCGCCAGCAGCTTAAAGGGATTCGGGGAGACCCAGTACTTC
>TRBD1|TRBJ2-1|TRBV15|-
CATKSRDSNEQFF
TGTGCCACCAAGAGCCGGGACAGCAATGAGCAGTTCTTC
>TRBD2|TRBJ2-5|TRBV27|-
CASGGGAWETQYF
TGTGCCAGCGGCGGGGGGGCCTGGGAGACCCAGTACTTC
>-|TRBJ1-5|TRBV11-2|many
CASSLEGDLWGNQPQHF
TGTGCCAGCAGCTTAGAAGGGGACCTCTGGGGCAATCAGCCCCAGCATTTT
>-|TRBJ2-7|TRBV20-1|few
CSARSESYEQYF
TGCAGTGCTCGCTCGGAGTCCTACGAGCAGTACTTC
>-|TRBJ2-5|TRBV15|few
CATSRTPPETQYF
TGTGCCACCAGCAGGACTCCTCCCGAGACCCAGTACTTC
>-|TRBJ2-7|TRBV29-1|-
CSVPGGTPDYEQYF
TGCAGCGTCCCTGGCGGGACGCCAGACTACGAGCAGTACTTC
>TRBD2|TRBJ2-3|TRBV4-2|once
CASSQALLAGAVDTQYF
TGTGCCAGCAGCCAAGCCCTCCTAGCGGGAGCGGTAGATACGCAGTATTTT
>TRBD1|TRBJ1-5|TRBV27|-
CASSLTGSGQPQHF
TGTGCCAGCAGTTTGACAGGGTCGGGTCAGCCCCAGCATTTT
>-|TRBJ2-7|TRBV11-2|many
CASSLDRGFEWDEQYF
TGTGCCAGCAGCTTAGATCGTGGGTTCGAGTGGGACGAGCAGTACTTC
>TRBD2|TRBJ2-1|TRBV9|-
CASSVSALAGVTRYNEQFF
TGTGCCAGCAGCGTATCCGCGCTAGCGGGGGTGACGCGGTACAATGAGCAGTTCTTC
>-|TRBJ1-1|TRBV15|few
CATSPREGFMMNTEAFF
TGTGCCACCAGCCCTAGGGAGGGATTTATGATGAACACTGAAGCTTTCTTT
>-|TRBJ1-5|TRBV20-1|-
CSASRVGRKIGQPQHF
TGCAGTGCTAGTCGGGTGGGCAGGAAGATCGGTCAGCCCCAGCATTTT
>-|TRBJ1-1|TRBV9|-
CASSVHPGLNTEAFF
TGTGCCAGCAGCGTCCATCCGGGTCTGAACACTGAAGCTTTCTTT
>-|TRBJ1-2|TRBV4-1|many
CASSQVGQPAKNYGYTF
TGCGCCAGCAGCCAAGTAGGACAGCCGGCTAAAAACTATGGCTACACCTTC
>TRBD1|TRBJ2-7|TRBV4-1|many
CASSQSGTGRDEQYF
TGCGCCAGCAGCCAATCCGGGACAGGGAGGGACGAGCAGTACTTC
>TRBD1|TRBJ1-5|TRBV19|few
CASSTQGVSNQPQHF
TGTGCCAGCAGCACCCAGGGGGTAAGCAATCAGCCCCAGCATTTT
>-|TRBJ2-7|TRBV6-2/TRBV6-3|many
CASRPTGSHEQYF
TGTGCCAGCAGACCTACAGGGAGCCACGAGCAGTACTTC
>TRBD2|TRBJ2-1|TRBV7-2|-
CASSLRGGAGEVNEQFF
TGTGCCAGCAGCTTACGTGGTGGCGCGGGAGAAGTAAATGAGCAGTTCTTC
>-|TRBJ1-6|TRBV14|-
CASSHALGGISYNSPLHF
TGTGCCAGCAGCCACGCATTGGGGGGTATCTCCTATAATTCACCCCTCCACTTT
>TRBD1|TRBJ2-3|TRBV7-9|few
CASQLRGTGTDTQYF
TGTGCCAGCCAGCTTAGGGGGACAGGCACAGATACGCAGTATTTT
>TRBD1|TRBJ1-5|TRBV19|many
CASSPRQGQPQHF
TGTGCCAGTAGTCCTCGACAGGGACAGCCCCAGCATTTT
>-|TRBJ2-1|TRBV6-1|many
CAPRGESSYNEQFF
TGTGCCCCAAGGGGAGAAAGCTCCTACAATGAGCAGTTCTTC
>-|TRBJ1-4|TRBV4-1|few
CASSQGVANEKLFF
TGCGCCAGCAGCCAAGGTGTAGCTAATGAAAAACTGTTTTTT
>-|TRBJ2-1|TRBV12-3/TRBV12-4|few
CASTQASWNEQFF
TGTGCCAGCACCCAGGCCTCCTGGAATGAGCAGTTCTTC
>-|TRBJ2-1|TRBV7-9|many
CASSPRDAASYNEQFF
TGTGCCAGCAGCCCCCGGGACGCCGCCTCGTACAATGAGCAGTTCTTC
>TRBD2|TRBJ2-5|TRBV9|-
CASSASGTFKETQYF
TGTGCCAGCAGCGCGAGCGGGACTTTCAAAGAGACCCAGTACTTC
>TRBD1|TRBJ1-1|TRBV7-9|few
CASSFTGGWWAFF
TGTGCCAGCAGCTTTACAGGGGGCTGGTGGGCTTTCTTT